This entry features one T cell receptor (beta chain) sequence. What it binds is unknown. The sample is drawn from a study of graft-versus-host responses after intestinal transplantation. At the level of the study: The recipients all started with anti-thymocyte globulin induction and then took tacrolimus and steroids for two to four years. Overall study findings and caveats: Marrow from the recipient contained GvH clones, some of which had appeared first in ileum or blood.

Profiled with immunoSEQ multiplex PCR; TCRdb holds only in-frame clones, not every one. The data contain 50,000 or so clones, about 93% of them singletons. The clonotype was recovered from a human donor who was the organ donor for an intestinal transplant. This specimen was unstimulated CD4+ T cells sorted from spleen or lymph node cells, taken before transplant.

The CDR3: CASSPGTSGYEQYF. CDR3 coding DNA: TGTGCCAGCAGCCCCGGGACTAGCGGCTACGAGCAGTACTTC. V and J are TRBV6-1 and TRBJ2-7, with TRBD2 matching 11 bases. Looked up from germline, CDR1 is MNHNS and CDR2 is SASEGT. The CDR3 runs 14 residues. The ends lost 6 bases at V and 3 bases at J; junction bases unmatched: 4.